Listed here are 6 T cell receptor beta chains from one sample, sequenced in a study of blood T cell repertoires in COVID-19. Produced via immunoSEQ multiplex PCR; TCRdb's table is partial and in-frame only. Here the sample spans a few hundred thousand clones, about 85% being singletons. The sequenced sample consisted of peripheral blood. The receptor set was obtained from a man aged 55 to 70 who had recovered from COVID-19.

The J gene is TRBJ2-1, the V gene TRBV3-1 (or the pseudogene TRBV3-2), with D tentatively TRBD1 (7 bases). The CDR3 runs to 14 residues. V was pared by 1 base and J by 8 bases, with 12 bases between. Per germline, CDR1 LGHDT and CDR2 YNNKEL (reference sequence). The CDR3 nucleotides read TGTGCCAGCAGCCAAGTAGGCAGGGGGGATGAGCAGTTCTTC. Its translation is CASSQVGRGDEQFF.

The rearrangement uses TRBV28 and TRBJ2-4; 8 bases align to TRBD2. This CDR3 comprises 13 residues. Germline V gene data show CDR1 as MDHEN and CDR2 as SYDVKM. J was trimmed by 8 bases and V by 10 bases; bases with no gene match: 10. Written as DNA, the CDR3 is TGTGCCACCGTTAGCGGGGCGGTCCACATTCAGTACTTC. Translated, it gives CATVSGAVHIQYF.

The chain has TRBV27 and TRBJ1-2, with 9 nucleotides matching TRBD1. There are 14 residues in the CDR3. The germline gives CDR1 MNHEY, CDR2 SMNVEV (reference sequence). With V trimmed by 5 bases and J by 3 bases, 4 bases remained unmatched. CDR3 loop: CASSRDREYYGYTF. In DNA form, the CDR3 reads TGTGCCAGCAGTCGGGACAGGGAATACTATGGCTACACCTTC.

The V gene is TRBV12-3 or TRBV12-4, the J gene TRBJ1-1, with D unresolved. The CDR3 is 13 amino acids. Deletions cut 4 bases from V and 4 bases from J, with 10 bases between. CDR3 sequence reads: CASSWSGSTEAFF. For the CDR3, the DNA is TGTGCCAGCAGTTGGTCGGGGTCCACTGAAGCTTTCTTT.

J is TRBJ2-7 and V is TRBV7-6; the match to TRBD2 covers 7 bases. Germline values: CDR1 SGHVS, CDR2 FNYEAQ. This CDR3 is built from 16 residues. The trim removed 2 bases at V and 6 bases at J, leaving 13 bases unmatched. The CDR3: CASSLTTGVSGGEQYF. DNA of the CDR3: TGTGCCAGCAGCTTAACCACCGGGGTATCGGGAGGCGAGCAGTACTTC.

The V call is TRBV6-2 or TRBV6-3, the J call TRBJ1-1, with 9 bases aligning to TRBD1. CDR3 size: 19 residues. Per the germline V gene, CDR1 is MNHEY and CDR2 is SVGEGT. Trimming removed 2 bases from V and 0 bases from J; junction bases left unmatched: 13. The CDR3 bases are TGTGCCAGCAGTTACCATCCACACAGGGGGCTCCCCATGAACACTGAAGCTTTCTTT. It translates to CASSYHPHRGLPMNTEAFF.